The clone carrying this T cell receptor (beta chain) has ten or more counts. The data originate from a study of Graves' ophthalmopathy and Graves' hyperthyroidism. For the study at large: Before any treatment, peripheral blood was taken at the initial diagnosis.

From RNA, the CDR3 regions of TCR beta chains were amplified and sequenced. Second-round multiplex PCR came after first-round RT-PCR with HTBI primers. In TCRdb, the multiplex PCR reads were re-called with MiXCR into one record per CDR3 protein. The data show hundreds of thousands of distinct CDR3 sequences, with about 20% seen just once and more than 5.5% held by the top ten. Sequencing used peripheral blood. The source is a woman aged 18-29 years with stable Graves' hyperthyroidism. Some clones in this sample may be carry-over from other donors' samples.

The CDR3 is CSATRSSTGFTEAFF. The CDR3 DNA follows: TGCAGTGCTACTCGCTCTAGTACAGGGTTCACTGAAGCTTTCTTT. The chain carries TRBV20-1 and TRBJ1-1, with D possibly being TRBD1 (6 bases). Between the trimmed V and J ends, which lost 4 bases and 4 bases, there was a span of 19 bases. The CDR3 has 15 residues. In germline, CDR1 is DFQATT, CDR2 SNEGSKA (reference sequence).